The entry below gives a single T cell receptor (beta chain) sequence along with its context. The specificity of this receptor is unknown. There are no base qualities to consult, and no much larger clone falls within one base. The CDR3 goes from the cysteine to the phenylalanine over 14 residues. The sequence is cut down to CDR3 DNA, 42 bases in frame from base 1. Relative to germline, V is missing 7 bases and J is missing 11 bases, with 17 bases of the junction outside any gene match. The CDR1 and CDR2 encoded by the germline V gene are SGHRS and YFSETQ. This record belongs to a study of blood T cell repertoires in COVID-19 (dated by TCRdb to 2018 to 2020). Study-level background: Samples covering the acute and convalescent phases of COVID-19 were provided by collaborators in the United States, Italy and Spain. The prospective study material was composed of cDNA or gDNA derived from T cells, B-cell-depleted T cells, or PBMCs. Subjects who had been exposed to COVID-19, were actively infected with it, or had recovered from it provided the deeply sampled blood TCRbeta repertoires that made up the dataset. A freely available public database, intended as a resource for researchers studying the immune response to SARS-CoV-2, is where the repertoires were released. The samples were drawn from two sources: the first 160 participants of the ongoing ImmuneRACE study, and 1,200 or so subjects contributed by 6 global collaborators. Sample metadata almost always included a de-identified subject ID, COVID-19 status, age in years and sex. Where available, HLA class I and class II types were taken from metadata supplied by the sample provider and were not determined by assay-based typing. Findings and caveats that apply to the study as a whole: The quantity of clinical and demographic metadata differed by source and by participant and was supplied without curation.

TCRbeta CDR3 regions were amplified from genomic DNA by means of the immunoSEQ Assay, a bias-controlled multiplex PCR. Per the authors' processing: Nucleated cell counts per sample were estimated from amplification of reference gene primers within the assay. Sequence reads were collapsed and filtered to measure the absolute abundance of every unique TCRbeta CDR3 rearrangement. For each sample, productive Simpson clonality was calculated as the square root of Simpson's diversity index over productive rearrangements. Entries here come from immuneACCESS through TCRdb and include only in-frame sequences with V and J called. Some clones fail to appear in such tables; in the studies checked, an unresolved V gene covers under half of the shortfall, and the cause of the remainder is unknown. V, J and clone size were drawn from that table, and D and trimming were deduced from the DNA. The sample records roughly 130,000 clones, 65% to 85% of which are singletons. In total, the top ten clones hold around 1.9% of the sample.

Each collaborating institution followed its own protocols to collect whole blood in K2EDTA tubes. For TCRbeta analysis, collaborator samples were shipped as frozen whole blood, as isolated PBMCs, or as DNA extracted from either sample type. Recombination joined TRBV5-1 with TRBJ1-1; 7 central nucleotides agree with TRBD1. The sample taken for sequencing was peripheral blood. The clonotype comes from a man in his 70s with acute or convalescent COVID-19. The nucleotide sequence reads as follows: TGCGCCAGCTCCCCAAGGACAGGACAAGATGCGGCTTTCTTT. It translates as CASSPRTGQDAAFF.